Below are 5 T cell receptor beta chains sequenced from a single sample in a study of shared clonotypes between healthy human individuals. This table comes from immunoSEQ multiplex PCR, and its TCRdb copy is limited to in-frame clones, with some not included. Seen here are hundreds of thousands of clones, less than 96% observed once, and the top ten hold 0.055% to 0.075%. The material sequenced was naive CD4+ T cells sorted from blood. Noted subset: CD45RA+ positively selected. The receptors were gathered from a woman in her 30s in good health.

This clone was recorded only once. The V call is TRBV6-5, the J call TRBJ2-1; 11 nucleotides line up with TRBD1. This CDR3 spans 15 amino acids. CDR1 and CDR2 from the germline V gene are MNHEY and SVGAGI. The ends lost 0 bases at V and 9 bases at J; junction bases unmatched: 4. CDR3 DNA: TGTGCCAGCAGTTACTCCGGACAGGGGGCGAGTGAGCAGTTCTTC. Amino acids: CASSYSGQGASEQFF.

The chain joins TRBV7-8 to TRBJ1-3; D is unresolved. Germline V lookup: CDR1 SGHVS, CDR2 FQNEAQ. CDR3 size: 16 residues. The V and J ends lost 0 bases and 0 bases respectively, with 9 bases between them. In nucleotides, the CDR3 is TGTGCCAGCAGCTTAGCCGGACGGGTCTCTGGAAACACCATATATTTT. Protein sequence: CASSLAGRVSGNTIYF.

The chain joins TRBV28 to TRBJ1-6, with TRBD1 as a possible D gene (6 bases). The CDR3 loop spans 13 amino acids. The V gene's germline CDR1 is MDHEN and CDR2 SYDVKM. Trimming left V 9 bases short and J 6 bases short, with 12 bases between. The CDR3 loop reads CASNPGVNSPLHF. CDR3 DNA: TGTGCCAGTAATCCAGGGGTTAATTCACCCCTCCACTTT.

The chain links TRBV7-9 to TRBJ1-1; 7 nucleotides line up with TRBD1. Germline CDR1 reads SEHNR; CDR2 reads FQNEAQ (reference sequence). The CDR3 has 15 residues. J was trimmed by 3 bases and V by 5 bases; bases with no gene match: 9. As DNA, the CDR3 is TGTGCCAGCAGCACACAGGGGAGTAGGCACACTGAAGCTTTCTTT. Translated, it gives CASSTQGSRHTEAFF.

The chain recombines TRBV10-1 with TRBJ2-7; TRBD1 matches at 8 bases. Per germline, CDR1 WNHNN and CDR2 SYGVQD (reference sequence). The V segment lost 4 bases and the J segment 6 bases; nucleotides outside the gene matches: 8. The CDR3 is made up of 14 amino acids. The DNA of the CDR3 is TGCGCCAGCAGTGTTGTTCGGACAGGGACCGAGCAGTACTTC. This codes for CASSVVRTGTEQYF.